What follows are 16 T cell receptor beta chains derived from one specimen sequenced in a study of monozygotic twins with inflammatory bowel disease. TCRdb processed the 5' RACE reads again and assigns one entry to each CDR3 protein, with no DNA. Recorded for this sample: roughly 140,000 distinct CDR3 sequences. Sequencing used blood. The receptors shown here come from a human donor with ulcerative colitis or Crohn's disease, or a healthy co-twin of an affected twin (not recorded which).

The V and J genes are TRBV18 and TRBJ2-1; no DNA is available, so the TRBD1 call from TCRdb remains unchecked. The germline V gene has CDR1 KGHSH and CDR2 LQKENI. CDR3 length equals 15 residues. This CDR3 is CASSKRTGSYNEQFF. Using reference TRBV18 and TRBJ2-1 for the parts outside the CDR3, the full variable domain is NAGVMQNPRHLVRRRGQEARLRCSPMKGHSHVYWYRQLPEEGLKFMVYLQKENIIDESGMPKERFSAEFPKEGPSILRIQQVVRGDSAAYFCASSKRTGSYNEQFFGPGTRLTVL.

The chain is built from TRBV7-2 and TRBJ1-1. This CDR3 comprises 15 residues. Germline lookup yields CDR1 SGHTA and CDR2 FQGNSA. CDR3 amino acids: CASSSLPRLGPEAFF.

The CDR3 loop reads CASSLSQGVSQHF. The rearrangement uses TRBV12-3 or TRBV12-4 and TRBJ1-5; with no DNA, the TCRdb D assignment of TRBD1 cannot be verified. CDR3 size: 13 residues.

V is TRBV6-4 and J is TRBJ2-1. The germline gives CDR1 MRHNA, CDR2 SNTAGT. The CDR3 contains 14 residues. The CDR3: CASSDSIDSFEQFF.

V gene TRBV6-2 or TRBV6-3 combines with J gene TRBJ2-5. The CDR3 runs to 14 residues. Germline lookup yields CDR1 MNHEY and CDR2 SVGEGT. The CDR3 loop reads CASSSPNQQETQYF.

The chain couples TRBV5-6 to TRBJ2-2. Per the germline V gene, CDR1 is SGHDT and CDR2 is YYEEEE. CDR3 size: 14 residues. This CDR3 is CASSASEVTGELFF.

V is TRBV7-2 and J is TRBJ1-4. This CDR3 has 16 amino acids. The germline gives CDR1 SGHTA, CDR2 FQGNSA. The CDR3 loop reads CASSLGTGRGNEKLFF.

The chain combines TRBV19 with TRBJ2-5; TCRdb designates TRBD1, a call that cannot be tested without DNA. The germline gives CDR1 LNHDA, CDR2 SQIVND (reference sequence). This CDR3 has 16 residues. The CDR3 is CASSIDGTGGAETQYF.

The V gene is TRBV12-3 or TRBV12-4, the J gene TRBJ1-4. The CDR3 spans 14 residues. The CDR3 is CAIQRNHANEKLFF.

By frequency, this clonotype is medium-sized. CDR3 sequence reads: CASSAGPSIYNEQFF. This rearrangement joins TRBV2 to TRBJ2-1. CDR3 length equals 15 residues. The V gene's germline CDR1 is SNHLY and CDR2 FYNNEI. The complete variable domain, with remaining parts taken from reference TRBV2 and TRBJ2-1, reads EPEVTQTPSHQVTQMGQEVILRCVPISNHLYFYWYRQILGQKVEFLVSFYNNEISEKSEIFDDQFSVERPDGSNFTLKIRSTKLEDSAMYFCASSAGPSIYNEQFFGPGTRLTVL.

The chain recombines TRBV18 with TRBJ2-1; the D call of TRBD1 rests on TCRdb alone, since no DNA is present to check it. CDR3 size: 14 residues. Looked up from germline, CDR1 is KGHSH and CDR2 is LQKENI. Here the CDR3 reads CASSPGRVYNEQFF.

The chain combines TRBV11-2 with TRBJ1-3; TCRdb proposes TRBD1, but this gene call is untestable without DNA. This CDR3 comprises 18 residues. CDR1 SGHAT and CDR2 FQNNGV come from the germline V gene. CDR3: CASSWGPGTSDSGNTIYF. The entire variable domain, with the rest obtained from reference TRBV11-2 and TRBJ1-3, is as follows: EAGVAQSPRYKIIEKRQSVAFWCNPISGHATLYWYQQILGQGPKLLIQFQNNGVVDDSQLPKDRFSAERLKGVDSTLKIQPAKLEDSAVYLCASSWGPGTSDSGNTIYFGEGSWLTVV.

The chain has TRBV30 and TRBJ2-7. The germline V gene has CDR1 GTSNPN and CDR2 SVGIG (reference sequence). The CDR3 loop spans 12 amino acids. CDR3: CAWSEWGYEQYF. The entire variable domain, with the rest obtained from reference TRBV30 and TRBJ2-7, is as follows: SQTIHQWPATLVQPVGSPLSLECTVEGTSNPNLYWYRQAAGRGLQLLFYSVGIGQISSEVPQNLSASRPQDRQFILSSKKLLLSDSGFYLCAWSEWGYEQYFGPGTRLTVT.

This sequence joins TRBV5-1 and TRBJ2-3; lacking DNA, the TRBD1 call made by TCRdb goes unchecked. CDR3 length: 14 amino acids. Germline CDR1 is SGHRS and CDR2 is YFSETQ. The CDR3 spells CASSLWSGTDTQYF.

V is TRBV4-2 and J is TRBJ2-2; TCRdb indicates TRBD2, and absent DNA this call remains unverified. This CDR3 spans 16 amino acids. CDR1 is LGHNA and CDR2 is YNFKEQ in the germline V gene. This CDR3 reads CASSQDWATVGGELFF.

V gene TRBV2 combines with J gene TRBJ1-3; TCRdb names TRBD1, which stays unverified in the absence of DNA. Germline CDR1 reads SNHLY; CDR2 reads FYNNEI. The CDR3 runs to 15 residues. CDR3 loop: CASRKTGGSGNTIYF.